The entry below describes one TCR beta chain. This CDR3 is built from 13 residues. The V gene lost 6 bases and the J gene lost 2 bases, with 13 bases spanning the gap. Germline lookup yields CDR1 DFQATT and CDR2 SNEGSKA (reference sequence). In TCRdb, the RT-PCR reads were re-called with MiXCR into one record per CDR3 protein. The data hold about 680,000 distinct CDR3 sequences, with over 12% observed a single time. The V and J genes are TRBV20-1 and TRBJ1-2, with D possibly matching TRBD1 (6 bases). The clonotype was recovered from a female donor in good health, serving as a healthy control. The sample consisted of memory CD4+ T cells from blood. The CDR3 coding sequence is TGCAGTGCCCGACCAGGGGTCAACTATGGCTACACCTTC. Translated, it gives CSARPGVNYGYTF.